The TCR beta chain described here comes from a study of T-cell memory formation after mild COVID-19. This clonotype appeared many times. The antigen remains undetermined. The CDR3 is 15 residues long. The germline V gene has CDR1 MNHEY and CDR2 SVGEGT. V dropped 6 bases and J dropped 5 bases, with 19 bases sitting between them. Whole-study findings and limits: Confirmation was lacking for SARS-CoV-2 specificity of second-wave clones that peaked on day 37. Those CD4+ clones that contracted were mainly in CM and EM (CD8+ ones in EMRA).

Each CDR3 protein is one row after TCRdb ran MiXCR on the 5' RACE reads. This table holds about 210,000 distinct CDR3 sequences, 10% to 13% found once. The chain has TRBV6-2 or TRBV6-3 and TRBJ2-5, with D perhaps being TRBD1 or TRBD2 (6 bases each). Material for sequencing was PBMCs or a T cell subset sorted from them (not recorded which). This clonotype was obtained from a man between 18 and 35 years old who had mild COVID-19 (a few samples of this study predate the infection). Cell type and time point are not known. Here the CDR3 reads CASSRKQGGIETQYF. In DNA, the CDR3 is TGTGCCAGCAGCCGTAAACAGGGAGGAATCGAGACCCAGTACTTC.